This T cell receptor (beta chain) is drawn from a study of cytomegalovirus exposure and HLA in healthy donors. The PCR was carried out with 60 Vbeta primers and 13 Jbeta primers. Clones were read by immunoSEQ multiplex PCR, and TCRdb kept only the in-frame ones, dropping some. The sample contains approximately 130,000 clones, around 77% of which appear only once. Trimming pared 0 bases from V and 7 bases from J, leaving 13 bases between. This CDR3 spans 15 amino acids. CDR1 and CDR2 from the germline V gene are SGHRS and YFSETQ. The rearrangement joins TRBV5-1 to TRBJ1-4; maybe TRBD1 (6 bases). The clonotype comes from a man aged 18 to 30 in good health and CMV-seropositive. Material: PBMCs. CDR3 residues: CASSLGSGVGEKLFF. CDR3 DNA sequence: TGCGCCAGCAGCTTGGGTTCAGGGGTCGGTGAAAAACTGTTTTTT.